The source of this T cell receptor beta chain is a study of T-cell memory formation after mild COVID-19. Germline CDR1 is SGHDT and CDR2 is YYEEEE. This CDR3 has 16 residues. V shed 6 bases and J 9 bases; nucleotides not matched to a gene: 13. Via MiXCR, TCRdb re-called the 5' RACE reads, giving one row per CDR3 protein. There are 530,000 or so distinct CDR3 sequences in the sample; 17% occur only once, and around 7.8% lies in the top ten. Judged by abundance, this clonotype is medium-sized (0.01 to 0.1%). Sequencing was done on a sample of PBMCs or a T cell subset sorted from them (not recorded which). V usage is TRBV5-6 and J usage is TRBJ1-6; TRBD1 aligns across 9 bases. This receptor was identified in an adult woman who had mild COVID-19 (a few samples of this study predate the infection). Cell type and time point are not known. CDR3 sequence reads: CASNSRTGTGFSPLHF. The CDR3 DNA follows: TGTGCCAGCAACTCCCGGACGGGGACAGGGTTTTCACCCCTCCACTTT. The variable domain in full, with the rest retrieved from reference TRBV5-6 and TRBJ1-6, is DAGVTQSPTHLIKTRGQQVTLRCSPKSGHDTVSWYQQALGQGPQFIFQYYEEEERQRGNFPDRFSGHQFPNYSSELNVNALLLGDSALYLCASNSRTGTGFSPLHFGNGTRLTVT.